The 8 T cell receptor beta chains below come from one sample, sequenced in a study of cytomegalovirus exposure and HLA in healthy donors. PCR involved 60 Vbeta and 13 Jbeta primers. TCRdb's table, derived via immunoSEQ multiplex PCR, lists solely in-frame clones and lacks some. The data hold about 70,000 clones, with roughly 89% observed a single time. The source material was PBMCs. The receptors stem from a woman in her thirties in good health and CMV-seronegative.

The CDR3 DNA follows: TGTGCCAGCAGTGAAGTTGGGACAAGGCAGCCCCAGCATTTT. Residues: CASSEVGTRQPQHF. The chain is built from TRBV6-1 and TRBJ1-5, with D possibly being TRBD1 (6 bases). Trimming cost V 1 base and J 7 bases, with 11 bases left between them. Germline V gives CDR1 MNHNS, CDR2 SASEGT. The length of the CDR3 is 14 residues.

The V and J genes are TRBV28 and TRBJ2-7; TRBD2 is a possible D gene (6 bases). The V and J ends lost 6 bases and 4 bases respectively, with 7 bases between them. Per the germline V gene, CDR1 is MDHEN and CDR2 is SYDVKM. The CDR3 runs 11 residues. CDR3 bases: TGTGCCAGCAGGGGGGGTTACGAGCAGTACTTC. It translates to CASRGGYEQYF.

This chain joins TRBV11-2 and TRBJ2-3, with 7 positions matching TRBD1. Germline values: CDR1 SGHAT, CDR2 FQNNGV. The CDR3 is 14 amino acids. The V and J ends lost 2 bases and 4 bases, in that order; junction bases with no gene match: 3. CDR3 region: CASSLSQGADTQYF. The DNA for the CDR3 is TGTGCCAGCAGCTTAAGTCAGGGGGCAGATACGCAGTATTTT.

The CDR3 loop reads CAISGTSGSLYEQYF. The CDR3 DNA reads as TGTGCCATCAGTGGGACTAGCGGGAGCCTCTACGAGCAGTACTTC. V usage is TRBV10-3 and J usage is TRBJ2-7; 13 bases fit TRBD2. With 4 bases clipped from V and 3 bases from J, the junction kept 3 bases outside the gene matches. Germline V gives CDR1 ENHRY, CDR2 SYGVKD. This CDR3 contains 15 residues.

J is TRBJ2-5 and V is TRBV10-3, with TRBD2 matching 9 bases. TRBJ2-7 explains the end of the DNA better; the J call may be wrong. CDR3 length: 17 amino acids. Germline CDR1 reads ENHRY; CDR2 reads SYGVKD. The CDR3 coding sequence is TGTGCCATCAGCGCAGATACCGGGACTAGCCAAACCTACGAGCAGTACTTC. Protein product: CAISADTGTSQTYEQYF.

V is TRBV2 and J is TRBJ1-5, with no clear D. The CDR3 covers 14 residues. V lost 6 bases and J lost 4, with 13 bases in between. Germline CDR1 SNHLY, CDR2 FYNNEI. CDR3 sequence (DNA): TGTGCCAGCAGCCAGACCCCGGGGAATCAGCCCCAGCATTTT. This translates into CASSQTPGNQPQHF.

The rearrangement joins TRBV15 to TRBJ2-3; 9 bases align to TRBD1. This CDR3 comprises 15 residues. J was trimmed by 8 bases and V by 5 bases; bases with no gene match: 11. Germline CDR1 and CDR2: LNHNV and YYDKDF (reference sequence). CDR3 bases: TGTGCCACCAGCGCCCCGGACAGGGGATCTGGTACGCAGTATTTT. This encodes CATSAPDRGSGTQYF.

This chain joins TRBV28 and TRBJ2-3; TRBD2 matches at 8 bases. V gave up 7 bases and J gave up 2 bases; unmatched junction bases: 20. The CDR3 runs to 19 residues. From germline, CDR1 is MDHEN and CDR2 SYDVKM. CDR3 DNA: TGTGCCAGCACCTCCCCTAGCGCCACGGGAGGGGAGTTCACAGATACGCAGTATTTT. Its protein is CASTSPSATGGEFTDTQYF.